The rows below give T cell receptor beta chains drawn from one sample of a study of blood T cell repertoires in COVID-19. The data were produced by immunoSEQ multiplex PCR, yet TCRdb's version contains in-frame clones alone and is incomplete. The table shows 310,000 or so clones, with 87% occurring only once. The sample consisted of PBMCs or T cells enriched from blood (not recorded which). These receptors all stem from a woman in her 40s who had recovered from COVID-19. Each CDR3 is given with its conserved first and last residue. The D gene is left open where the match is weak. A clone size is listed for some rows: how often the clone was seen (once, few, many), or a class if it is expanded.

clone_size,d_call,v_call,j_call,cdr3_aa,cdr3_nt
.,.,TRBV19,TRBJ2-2,CASLGGARNTGELFF,TGTGCCAGTCTTGGGGGGGCGCGGAACACCGGGGAGCTGTTTTTT
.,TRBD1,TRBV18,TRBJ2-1,CASSLPDRGPGNEQFF,TGTGCCAGCTCACTTCCGGACAGGGGCCCGGGCAATGAGCAGTTCTTC
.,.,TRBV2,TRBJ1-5,CASSGDSNQPQHF,TGTGCCAGCAGCGGGGATAGCAATCAGCCCCAGCATTTT
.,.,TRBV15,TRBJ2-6,CATSRGGQSGANVLTF,TGTGCCACCAGCAGAGGAGGACAGTCTGGGGCCAACGTCCTGACTTTC
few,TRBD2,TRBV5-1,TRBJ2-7,CASSLGAGSSYEQYF,TGCGCCAGCAGCTTGGGAGCGGGGAGTTCCTACGAGCAGTACTTC
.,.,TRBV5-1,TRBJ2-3,CASSLAPGRLSDTDTQYF,TGCGCCAGCAGCTTGGCCCCAGGGCGCCTCTCGGACACAGATACGCAGTATTTT
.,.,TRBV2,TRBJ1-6,CASSENRVGDSPLHF,TGTGCCAGCAGTGAGAACAGGGTAGGGGATTCACCCCTCCACTTT
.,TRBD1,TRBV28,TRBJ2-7,CASSPSGTGDYEQYF,TGTGCCAGCAGTCCTTCGGGGACAGGGGACTACGAGCAGTACTTC
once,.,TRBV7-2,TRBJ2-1,CASSLLGTEQFF,TGTGCCAGCAGCTTACTGGGGACAGAGCAGTTCTTC
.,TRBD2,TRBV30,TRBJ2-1,CAWRGLAGGPHEQFF,TGTGCCTGGAGAGGGCTAGCGGGAGGGCCTCATGAGCAGTTCTTC
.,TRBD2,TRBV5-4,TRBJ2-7,CASSPGAGLASYEQYF,TGTGCCAGCAGCCCTGGGGCGGGACTAGCGTCCTACGAGCAGTACTTC
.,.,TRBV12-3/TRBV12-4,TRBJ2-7,CASSPGPIYEQYF,TGTGCCAGCAGTCCCGGTCCTATCTACGAGCAGTACTTC
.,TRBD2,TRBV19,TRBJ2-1,CASSRSGTSTYNEQFF,TGTGCCAGTAGTAGGTCCGGGACTAGCACATACAATGAGCAGTTCTTC
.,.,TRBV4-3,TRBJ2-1,CASSPLLGSEQFF,TGCGCCAGCAGCCCCCTTCTCGGGAGTGAGCAGTTCTTC
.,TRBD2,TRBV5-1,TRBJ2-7,CASAPGRVVDEQYF,TGCGCCAGCGCCCCCGGGAGGGTTGTCGACGAGCAGTACTTC
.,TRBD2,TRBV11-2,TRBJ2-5,CASSLAGLGETQYF,TGTGCCAGCAGCTTAGCCGGACTAGGGGAGACCCAGTACTTC
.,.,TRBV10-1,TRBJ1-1,CASSDAGKNTEAFF,TGCGCCAGCAGTGATGCAGGGAAGAACACTGAAGCTTTCTTT
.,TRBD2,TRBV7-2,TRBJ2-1,CASSLRLAGGDEQFF,TGTGCCAGCAGCTTAAGGCTAGCGGGAGGCGATGAGCAGTTCTTC
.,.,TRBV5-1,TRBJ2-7,CASSLAPGLMGPYF,TGCGCCAGCAGCTTGGCCCCCGGACTGATGGGCCCGTACTTC
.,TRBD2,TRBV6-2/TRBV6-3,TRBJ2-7,CASSPPGPGRFGAGGYYEQYF,TGTGCCAGCAGCCCCCCAGGTCCCGGACGGTTTGGGGCGGGAGGCTACTACGAGCAGTACTTC
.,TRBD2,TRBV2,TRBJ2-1,CASSERGLASNNEQFF,TGTGCCAGCAGTGAAAGAGGACTAGCCTCAAACAATGAGCAGTTCTTC
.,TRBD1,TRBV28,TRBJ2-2,CASNVQGITGELFF,TGTGCCAGCAACGTACAGGGGATCACCGGGGAGCTGTTTTTT
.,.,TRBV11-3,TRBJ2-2,CASSFRQGDGELFF,TGTGCCAGCAGCTTCCGGCAGGGTGACGGGGAGCTGTTTTTT
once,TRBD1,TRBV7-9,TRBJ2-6,CASNGQGSSGANVLTF,TGTGCCAGCAACGGACAGGGGAGCTCTGGGGCCAACGTCCTGACTTTC
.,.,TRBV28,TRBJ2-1,CASSFNGPRDNEQFF,TGTGCCAGCAGTTTTAACGGGCCCAGGGACAATGAGCAGTTCTTC
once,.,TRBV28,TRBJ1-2,CASIRGWFSGGYGYTF,TGTGCCAGCATACGAGGATGGTTTTCGGGGGGCTATGGCTACACCTTC
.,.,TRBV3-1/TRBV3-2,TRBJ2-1,CASSDRLPGNEQFF,TGTGCCAGCAGCGACAGGCTCCCGGGCAATGAGCAGTTCTTC
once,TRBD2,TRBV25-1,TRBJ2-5,CASSELSSGSQETQYF,TGTGCCAGCAGTGAATTGTCTAGCGGGAGCCAAGAGACCCAGTACTTC
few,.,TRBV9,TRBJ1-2,CASSASGRGYTF,TGTGCCAGCAGCGCCTCGGGTCGTGGCTACACCTTC
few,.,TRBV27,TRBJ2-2,CAPRPGELFF,TGTGCCCCGCGCCCTGGGGAGCTGTTTTTT
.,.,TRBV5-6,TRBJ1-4,CASSLRSTNEKLFF,TGTGCCAGCAGCTTGCGTTCAACTAATGAAAAACTGTTTTTT
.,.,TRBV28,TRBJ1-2,CASSLTGSRGYTF,TGTGCCAGCAGTTTAACCGGGAGCCGCGGCTACACCTTC
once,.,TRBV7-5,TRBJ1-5,CARPGVGDEGRQPQHF,TGTGCCAGACCCGGGGTTGGGGATGAGGGCCGTCAGCCCCAGCATTTT
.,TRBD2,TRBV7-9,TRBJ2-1,CASSLVSAGASNEQFF,TGTGCCAGCAGCTTAGTATCAGCGGGAGCGAGCAATGAGCAGTTCTTC
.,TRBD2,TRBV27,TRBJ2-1,CASSLSPSREFGYEQFF,TGTGCCAGCAGTTTAAGCCCCTCGCGGGAGTTCGGCTATGAGCAGTTCTTC
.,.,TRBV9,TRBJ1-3,CASSDTMKSSGNTIYF,TGTGCCAGCAGCGACACCATGAAAAGCTCTGGAAACACCATATATTTT
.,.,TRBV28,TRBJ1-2,CASRSGGVGGYTF,TGTGCCAGCAGGTCAGGAGGGGTAGGCGGCTACACCTTC
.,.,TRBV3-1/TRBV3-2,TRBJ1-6,CASSQGRRVLQGFHF,TGTGCCAGCAGCCAAGGACGCAGGGTCCTCCAAGGCTTCCACTTT
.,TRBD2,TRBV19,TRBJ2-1,CASSTRTSGRASYNEQFF,TGTGCCAGTAGTACCCGGACTAGCGGGAGGGCCTCCTACAATGAGCAGTTCTTC
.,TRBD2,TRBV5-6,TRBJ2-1,CASSRRTSKYNEQFF,TGTGCCAGCAGCCGCCGGACTAGCAAGTACAATGAGCAGTTCTTC
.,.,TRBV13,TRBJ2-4,CASSLRGTKNIQYF,TGTGCCAGCAGCTTACGAGGGACCAAAAACATTCAGTACTTC
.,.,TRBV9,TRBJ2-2,CASSVDRQNTGELFF,TGTGCCAGCAGCGTAGATAGACAGAACACCGGGGAGCTGTTTTTT
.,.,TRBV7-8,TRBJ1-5,CASSSSARGVVHQPQHF,TGTGCCAGCAGCTCATCCGCTCGGGGGGTGGTCCATCAGCCCCAGCATTTT
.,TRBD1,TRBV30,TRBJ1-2,CAWSTSRDRELYGYTF,TGTGCCTGGAGTACTTCCCGGGACAGGGAGTTGTATGGCTACACCTTC
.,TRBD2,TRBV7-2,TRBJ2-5,CASSSILAGPETQYF,TGTGCCAGCAGCTCAATACTAGCGGGACCAGAGACCCAGTACTTC
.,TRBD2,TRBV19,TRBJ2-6,CASTSGRALSYGANVLTF,TGTGCCAGTACTAGCGGGAGGGCCCTCTCCTATGGGGCCAACGTCCTGACTTTC
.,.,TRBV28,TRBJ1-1,CASSLGHRAEAFF,TGTGCCAGCAGTTTAGGACACAGGGCTGAAGCTTTCTTT
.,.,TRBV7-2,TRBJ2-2,CASSLAREHGGELFF,TGTGCCAGCAGCTTAGCGCGGGAACACGGCGGGGAGCTGTTTTTT
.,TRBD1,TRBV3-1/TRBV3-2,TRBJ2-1,CASGKRDRVWNEQFF,TGTGCCAGCGGGAAACGGGACAGGGTATGGAATGAGCAGTTCTTC
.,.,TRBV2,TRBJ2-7,CASKEAPSRYEQYF,TGTGCCAGCAAAGAGGCCCCGTCACGCTACGAGCAGTACTTC
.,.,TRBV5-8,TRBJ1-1,CASSLDSTEAFF,TGTGCCAGCAGCTTGGATAGCACTGAAGCTTTCTTT
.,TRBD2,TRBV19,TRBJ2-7,CASSEWASGKDEQYF,TGTGCCAGTTCAGAGTGGGCTAGCGGGAAGGACGAGCAGTACTTC